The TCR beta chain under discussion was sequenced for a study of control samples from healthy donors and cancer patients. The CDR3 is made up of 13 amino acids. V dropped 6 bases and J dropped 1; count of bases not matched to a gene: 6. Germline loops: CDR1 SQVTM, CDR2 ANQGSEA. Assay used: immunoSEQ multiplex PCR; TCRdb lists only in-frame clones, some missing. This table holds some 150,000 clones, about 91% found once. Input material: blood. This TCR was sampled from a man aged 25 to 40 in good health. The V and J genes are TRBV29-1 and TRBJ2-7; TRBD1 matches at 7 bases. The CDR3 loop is CSVATGQSYEQYF. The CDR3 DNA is TGCAGCGTAGCAACGGGACAGTCCTACGAGCAGTACTTC.